The T cell receptor (beta chain) described here comes from a study of CD8 T cells in ankylosing spondylitis. General study results and limits: Reactive arthritis synovial fluid and blood were previously reported to contain some motif variants.

As the method for making TCR beta libraries, quantitative 5'-RACE with molecular barcodes was used. TCRdb fed the 5' RACE reads into MiXCR, producing one record per CDR3 protein. The repertoire includes 150,000 or so distinct CDR3 sequences, roughly 30% of them detected once, and 4.5% to 6% sits in the top ten. Comments on this clonotype: Antigen unknown.

This sequence originates from a male donor with ankylosing spondylitis. Sequencing used synovial fluid, either unsorted or a sorted T cell fraction (not recorded which).

The chain's CDR3 is CSAPPLGGWHTF. The CDR3 DNA sequence: TGCAGTGCCCCCCCACTTGGTGGATGGCACACCTTC. The chain has TRBV20-1 and TRBJ1-2, with D unresolved. Trimming removed 6 bases from V and 12 bases from J, with 20 bases in between. The CDR3 totals 12 residues. Germline V gene lookup returns CDR1 DFQATT and CDR2 SNEGSKA (reference sequence).